This entry is about one TCR beta chain. Sequencing was performed with immunoSEQ multiplex PCR; in TCRdb, only in-frame clones are kept and a portion is missing. The table includes about 140,000 clones, around 78% detected once. These data originate in a study of blood T cell repertoires in COVID-19. The CDR3 extends over 16 amino acids. V was pared by 1 base and J by 4 bases, with 3 bases of the junction left unmatched. Germline-derived CDR1 and CDR2 are SGHVS and FQNEAQ. The chain carries TRBV7-8 and TRBJ2-2, with TRBD2 matching 10 bases. The origin of this receptor is a woman in her sixties with acute or convalescent COVID-19. Sample: peripheral blood. The CDR3 loop is CASSLGTSGITGELFF. The CDR3 DNA reads TGTGCCAGCAGCTTAGGGACTAGCGGTATCACCGGGGAGCTGTTTTTT.